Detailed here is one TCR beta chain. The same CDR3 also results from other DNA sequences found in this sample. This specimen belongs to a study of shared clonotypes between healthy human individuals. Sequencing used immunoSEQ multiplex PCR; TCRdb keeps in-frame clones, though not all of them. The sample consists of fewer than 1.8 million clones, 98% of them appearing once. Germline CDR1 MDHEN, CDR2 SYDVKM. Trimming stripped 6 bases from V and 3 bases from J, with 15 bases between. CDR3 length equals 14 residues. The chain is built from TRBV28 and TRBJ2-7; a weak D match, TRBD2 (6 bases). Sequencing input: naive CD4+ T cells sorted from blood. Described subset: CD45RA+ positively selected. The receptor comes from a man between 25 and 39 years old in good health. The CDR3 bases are TGTGCCAGCAGGACACCGGGACTGAACTACGAGCAGTACTTC. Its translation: CASRTPGLNYEQYF. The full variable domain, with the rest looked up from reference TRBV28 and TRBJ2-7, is DVKVTQSSRYLVKRTGEKVFLECVQDMDHENMFWYRQDPGLGLRLIYFSYDVKMKEKGDIPEGYSVSREKKERFSLILESASTNQTSMYLCASRTPGLNYEQYFGPGTRLTVT.